Following are 17 T cell receptor beta chains from one sample sequenced in a study of blood T cell repertoires in COVID-19. Clones were sequenced by immunoSEQ multiplex PCR, and TCRdb holds only the in-frame ones, with some missing. The sample records over 150,000 clones, about 89% being singletons. Sequencing was performed on peripheral blood. The receptors derive from a middle-aged man with acute or convalescent COVID-19.

This clone was recorded once. This CDR3 reads CAYRGAYTGELFF. The DNA for the CDR3 is TGTGCCTACAGGGGAGCGTACACCGGGGAGCTGTTTTTT. The rearrangement joins TRBV7-2 to TRBJ2-2; 7 bases match TRBD1. CDR1 and CDR2 from the germline V gene are SGHTA and FQGNSA. CDR3 length equals 13 residues. V lost 11 bases and J lost 3; bases outside the gene matches: 6.

This chain links TRBV11-1 with TRBJ2-5; no firm D call. This CDR3 comprises 12 residues. The germline V gene has CDR1 SGHAT and CDR2 FQDESV (reference sequence). V gave up 5 bases and J gave up 2 bases, with 6 bases separating them. CDR3 sequence (DNA): TGTGCCAGCAGCCAATTTCAAGAGACCCAGTACTTC. It yields the protein CASSQFQETQYF.

The chain joins TRBV21-1 to TRBJ2-3; the D segment call TRBD1 is taken from the table without a DNA check. TRBV21-1 is classified as a pseudogene. The CDR3 length is 15 residues. The CDR3 protein is CASSRRQGWKDTQYF. The CDR3 nucleotides are TGTGCCAGCAGCCGACGACAGGGGTGGAAAGATACGCAGTATTTT.

The chain carries TRBV7-2 and TRBJ2-5; 8 bases match TRBD2. Germline CDR1 SGHTA, CDR2 FQGNSA. The CDR3 consists of 15 residues. Trimming cost V 5 bases and J 7 bases; bases outside gene matches: 12. The CDR3 region is CASSQAGEPSSTQYF. CDR3 in DNA: TGTGCCAGCAGCCAAGCGGGGGAGCCGTCTTCGACCCAGTACTTC. Based on the CDR3 plus reference TRBV7-2 and TRBJ2-5, the full variable domain is GAGVSQSPSNKVTEKGKDVELRCDPISGHTALYWYRQSLGQGLEFLIYFQGNSAPDKSGLPSDRFSAERTGGSVSTLTIQRTQQEDSAVYLCASSQAGEPSSTQYFGPGTRLLVL.

The V gene is TRBV30, the J gene TRBJ1-6; D is ambiguous. Germline values: CDR1 GTSNPN, CDR2 SVGIG (reference sequence). The CDR3 spans 13 residues. V was pared by 3 bases and J by 6 bases, with 9 bases between. The CDR3 DNA reads TGTGCCTGGAGAAGTACAGCTAATTCACCCCTCCACTTT. Translation gives CAWRSTANSPLHF.

The V and J genes are TRBV2 and TRBJ1-5; 11 positions agree with TRBD1. Per germline, CDR1 SNHLY and CDR2 FYNNEI. Trimming at V came to 4 bases and at J to 7 bases, leaving 3 bases not matched to a gene. There are 14 residues in the CDR3. The chain's CDR3 is CASSGTGGGQPQHF. Written as DNA, the CDR3 is TGTGCCAGCAGTGGGACAGGGGGCGGACAGCCCCAGCATTTT.

On this clone itself: The junction shows a germline mismatch at one end, possibly a read error. The chain uses TRBV20-1 and TRBJ2-1; D call uncertain. Germline V gene data show CDR1 as DFQATT and CDR2 as SNEGSKA (reference sequence). This CDR3 spans 11 amino acids. The chain's CDR3 is CSAREYTEQFF. In DNA form, the CDR3 reads TGCAGTGCTAGAGAATACACTGAGCAGTTCTTC.

This clone was seen just once. The chain employs TRBV28 and TRBJ1-6; D remains unclear. Trimming shortened V by 2 bases and J by 8 bases, and 10 bases separated the two germline ends. Germline V CDR1 and CDR2: MDHEN, SYDVKM. The CDR3 length is 14 residues. CDR3 sequence: CASSLILIDSPLHF. In DNA, the CDR3 is TGTGCCAGCAGTTTAATTTTGATAGATTCACCCCTCCACTTT.

The chain combines TRBV7-8 with TRBJ2-2; TRBD1 aligns across 10 bases. Germline assignment: CDR1 SGHVS and CDR2 FQNEAQ. The V and J ends lost 5 bases and 4 bases, in that order; junction bases with no gene match: 4. This CDR3 has 15 residues. The CDR3 DNA is TGTGCCAGCAGCGCGAGGGACAGGGGCACCGGGGAGCTGTTTTTT. Encoded protein: CASSARDRGTGELFF. The entire variable domain, with the rest obtained from reference TRBV7-8 and TRBJ2-2, is as follows: GAGVSQSPRYKVAKRGQDVALRCDPISGHVSLFWYQQALGQGPEFLTYFQNEAQLDKSGLPSDRFFAERPEGSVSTLKIQRTQQEDSAVYLCASSARDRGTGELFFGEGSRLTVL.

The rearrangement uses TRBV11-2 and TRBJ2-7, with 14 nucleotides matching TRBD2. This CDR3 is 17 amino acids long. Per the germline V gene, CDR1 is SGHAT and CDR2 is FQNNGV. The junction had 4 bases not matched to a gene; V was cut back by 0 bases and J by 3 bases. The CDR3 bases are TGTGCCAGCAGCTTAGAGTCCGGACTAGCGGGAGGCTACGAGCAGTACTTC. Residues: CASSLESGLAGGYEQYF.

The chain links TRBV28 to TRBJ2-7, with 11 nucleotides matching TRBD2. Germline lookup yields CDR1 MDHEN and CDR2 SYDVKM. The CDR3 runs 13 residues. V shed 8 bases, J shed 2 bases, and the junction held 2 bases outside the gene matches. The CDR3 DNA reads TGTGCCAGCGGACTAGCGGGCCCCTACGAGCAGTACTTC. Amino acid sequence: CASGLAGPYEQYF.

V usage is TRBV6-2 or TRBV6-3 and J usage is TRBJ2-1, with 9 positions matching TRBD2. The CDR3 is 14 residues long. V lost 0 bases, J lost 11 bases, and 5 bases stayed unmatched. Germline V lookup: CDR1 MNHEY, CDR2 SVGEGT. This CDR3 reads CASSYSGGGAQQFF. The DNA of the CDR3 is TGTGCCAGCAGTTACTCGGGCGGGGGGGCTCAGCAGTTCTTC.

The V and J genes are TRBV28 and TRBJ2-1; 9 bases match TRBD1. V trimming: 7 bases; J trimming: 1 base; junction bases outside the gene matches: 2. CDR1 and CDR2 (germline): MDHEN, SYDVKM. The CDR3 totals 14 residues. This chain's CDR3 is CASTTGGSYNEQFF. CDR3 DNA: TGTGCCAGCACGACAGGGGGGTCCTACAATGAGCAGTTCTTC.

This clone was found a few times. This rearrangement joins TRBV5-4 to TRBJ1-6; D call uncertain. CDR1 is SGHNT and CDR2 is YYREEE in the germline V gene (reference sequence). V lost 3 bases to trimming and J lost 0 bases, with 7 bases between them. The CDR3 spans 15 residues. CDR3 region: CASSSFSSYNSPLHF. The CDR3 DNA follows: TGTGCCAGCAGCTCGTTTAGCTCCTATAATTCACCCCTCCACTTT. The full variable domain, in which reference TRBV5-4 and TRBJ1-6 provide the parts outside the CDR3, is ETGVTQSPTHLIKTRGQQVTLRCSSQSGHNTVSWYQQALGQGPQFIFQYYREEENGRGNFPPRFSGLQFPNYSSELNVNALELDDSALYLCASSSFSSYNSPLHFGNGTRLTVT.

The V and J genes are TRBV18 and TRBJ2-5; TRBD1 aligns across 7 bases. There are 15 residues in the CDR3. With V trimmed by 5 bases and J by 1 base, 7 bases remained unmatched. Germline V gives CDR1 KGHSH, CDR2 LQKENI. The CDR3 sequence: CASSSTGTAQETQYF. In DNA, the CDR3 is TGTGCCAGCTCAAGTACCGGGACAGCCCAAGAGACCCAGTACTTC.

This chain joins TRBV5-1 and TRBJ2-7; 7 nucleotides align to TRBD1. The CDR3 contains 13 residues. Germline assignment: CDR1 SGHRS and CDR2 YFSETQ. V trimming: 5 bases; J trimming: 6 bases; junction bases outside the gene matches: 8. The DNA for the CDR3 is TGCGCCAGCAGTGGGCAGGGGGTGCGCGAGCAGTACTTC. This sequence encodes CASSGQGVREQYF.

This chain joins TRBV2 and TRBJ2-2, with 8 positions matching TRBD1. Looked up from germline, CDR1 is SNHLY and CDR2 is FYNNEI. The CDR3 covers 15 residues. J was trimmed by 4 bases and V by 6 bases; bases with no gene match: 7. CDR3 nucleotides: TGTGCCAGCAGCGCTGACAGGGGCCCCACCGGGGAGCTGTTTTTT. Its protein product is CASSADRGPTGELFF.